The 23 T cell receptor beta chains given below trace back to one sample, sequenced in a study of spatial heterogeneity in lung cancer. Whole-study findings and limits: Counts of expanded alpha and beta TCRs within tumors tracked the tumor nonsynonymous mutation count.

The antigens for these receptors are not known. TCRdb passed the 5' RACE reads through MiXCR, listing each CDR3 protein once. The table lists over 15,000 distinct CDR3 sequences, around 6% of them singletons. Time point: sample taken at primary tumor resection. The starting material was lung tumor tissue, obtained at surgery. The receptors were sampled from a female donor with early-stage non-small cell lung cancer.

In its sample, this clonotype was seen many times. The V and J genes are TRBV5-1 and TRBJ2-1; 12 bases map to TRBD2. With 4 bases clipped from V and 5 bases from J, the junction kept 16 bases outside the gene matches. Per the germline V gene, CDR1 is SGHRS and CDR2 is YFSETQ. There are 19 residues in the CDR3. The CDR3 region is CASSPRTSGISKTHNEQFF. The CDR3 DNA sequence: TGCGCCAGCAGCCCCCGGACTAGCGGGATAAGTAAGACACACAATGAGCAGTTCTTC. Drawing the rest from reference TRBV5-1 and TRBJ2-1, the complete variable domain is KAGVTQTPRYLIKTRGQQVTLSCSPISGHRSVSWYQQTPGQGLQFLFEYFSETQRNKGNFPGRFSGRQFSNSRSEMNVSTLELGDSALYLCASSPRTSGISKTHNEQFFGPGTRLTVL.

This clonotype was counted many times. The CDR3 coding sequence is TGTGCCACCAGTGATCCGCCGGGGGGCTACACCTTC. It codes for CATSDPPGGYTF. V is TRBV24-1 and J is TRBJ1-2; no firm D call. Looked up from germline, CDR1 is KGHDR and CDR2 is SFDVKD. V lost 3 bases and J lost 8, with 9 bases in between. The CDR3 spans 12 residues.

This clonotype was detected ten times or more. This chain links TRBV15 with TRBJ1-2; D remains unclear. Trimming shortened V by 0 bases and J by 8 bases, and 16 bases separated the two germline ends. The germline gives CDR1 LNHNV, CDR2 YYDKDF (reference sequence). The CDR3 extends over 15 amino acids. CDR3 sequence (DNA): TGTGCCACCAGCAGAGATCTAGTCCTAACGGGGGGCTACACCTTC. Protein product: CATSRDLVLTGGYTF.

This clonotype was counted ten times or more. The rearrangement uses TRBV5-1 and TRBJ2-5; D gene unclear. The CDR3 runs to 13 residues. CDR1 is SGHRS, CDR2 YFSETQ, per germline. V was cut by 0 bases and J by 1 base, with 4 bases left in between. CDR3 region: CASSLGGQETQYF. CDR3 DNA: TGCGCCAGCAGCTTGGGGGGCCAAGAGACCCAGTACTTC.

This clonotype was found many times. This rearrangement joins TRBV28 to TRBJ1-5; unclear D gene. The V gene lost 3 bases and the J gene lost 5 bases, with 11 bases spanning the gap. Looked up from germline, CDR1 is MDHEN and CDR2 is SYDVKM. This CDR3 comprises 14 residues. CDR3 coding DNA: TGTGCCAGCAGTTTTCTCTCGACCTATCAGCCCCAGCATTTT. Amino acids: CASSFLSTYQPQHF.

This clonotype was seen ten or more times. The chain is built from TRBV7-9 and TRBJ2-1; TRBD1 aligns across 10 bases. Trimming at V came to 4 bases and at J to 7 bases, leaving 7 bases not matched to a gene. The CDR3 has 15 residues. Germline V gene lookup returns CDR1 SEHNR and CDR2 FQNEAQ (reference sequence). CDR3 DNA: TGTGCCAGCAGCTCGACAGGGGGCCGGGGAAATGAGCAGTTCTTC. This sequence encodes CASSSTGGRGNEQFF.

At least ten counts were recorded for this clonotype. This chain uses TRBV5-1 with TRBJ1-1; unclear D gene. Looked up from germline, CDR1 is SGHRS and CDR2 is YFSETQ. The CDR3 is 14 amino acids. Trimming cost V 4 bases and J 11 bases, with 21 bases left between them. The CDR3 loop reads CASSPGPNEGDAFF. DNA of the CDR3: TGCGCCAGCAGCCCTGGACCTAATGAGGGCGACGCTTTCTTT.

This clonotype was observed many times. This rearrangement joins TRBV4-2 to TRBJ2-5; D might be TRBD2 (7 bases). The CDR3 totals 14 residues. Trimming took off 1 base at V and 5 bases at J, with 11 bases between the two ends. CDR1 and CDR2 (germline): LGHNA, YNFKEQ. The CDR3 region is CASSQVGGRETQYF. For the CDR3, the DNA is TGTGCCAGCAGCCAAGTGGGGGGGCGCGAGACCCAGTACTTC.

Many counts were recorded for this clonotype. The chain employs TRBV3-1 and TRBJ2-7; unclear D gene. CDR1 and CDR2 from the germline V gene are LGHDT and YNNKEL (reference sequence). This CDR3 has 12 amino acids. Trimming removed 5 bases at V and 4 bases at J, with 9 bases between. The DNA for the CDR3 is TGTGCCAGCAGCTTGACGGGTTACGAGCAGTACTTC. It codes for CASSLTGYEQYF.

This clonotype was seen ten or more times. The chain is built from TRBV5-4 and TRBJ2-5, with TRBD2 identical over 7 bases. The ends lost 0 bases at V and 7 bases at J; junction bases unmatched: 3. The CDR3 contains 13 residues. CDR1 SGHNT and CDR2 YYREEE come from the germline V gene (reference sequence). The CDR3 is CASSLAGEGTQYF. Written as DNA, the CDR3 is TGTGCCAGCAGCTTGGCCGGGGAGGGGACCCAGTACTTC. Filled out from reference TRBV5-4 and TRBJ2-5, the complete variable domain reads ETGVTQSPTHLIKTRGQQVTLRCSSQSGHNTVSWYQQALGQGPQFIFQYYREEENGRGNFPPRFSGLQFPNYSSELNVNALELDDSALYLCASSLAGEGTQYFGPGTRLLVL.

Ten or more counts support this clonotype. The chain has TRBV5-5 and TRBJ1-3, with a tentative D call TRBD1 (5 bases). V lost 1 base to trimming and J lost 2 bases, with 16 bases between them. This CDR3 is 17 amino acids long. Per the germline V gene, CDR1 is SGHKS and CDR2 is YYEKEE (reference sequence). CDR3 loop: CASSLTLGTGAGNTIYF. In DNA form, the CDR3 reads TGTGCCAGCAGCTTGACCCTCGGGACGGGAGCTGGAAACACCATATATTTT.

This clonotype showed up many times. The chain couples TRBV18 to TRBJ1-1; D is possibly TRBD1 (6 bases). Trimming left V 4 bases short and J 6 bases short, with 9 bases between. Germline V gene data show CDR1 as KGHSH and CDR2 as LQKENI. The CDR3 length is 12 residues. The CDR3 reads CASSHRASEAFF. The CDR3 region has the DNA TGTGCCAGCTCACACAGGGCTTCTGAAGCTTTCTTT.

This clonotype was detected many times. CDR3 in amino acids: CSAVTSGAYEQYF. DNA of the CDR3: TGCAGTGCTGTTACTAGCGGGGCCTACGAGCAGTACTTC. The V and J genes are TRBV20-1 and TRBJ2-7; 10 bases are a match to TRBD2. The CDR3 consists of 13 residues. The junction had 3 bases not matched to a gene; V was cut back by 5 bases and J by 2 bases. CDR1 DFQATT and CDR2 SNEGSKA come from the germline V gene (reference sequence).

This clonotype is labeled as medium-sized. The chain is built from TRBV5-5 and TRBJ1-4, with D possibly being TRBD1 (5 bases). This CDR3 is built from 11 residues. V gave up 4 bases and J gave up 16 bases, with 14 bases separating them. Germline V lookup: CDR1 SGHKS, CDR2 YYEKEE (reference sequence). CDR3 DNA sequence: TGTGCCAGCAGCCAGGGCGGGACCTGGTTTTTT. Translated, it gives CASSQGGTWFF.

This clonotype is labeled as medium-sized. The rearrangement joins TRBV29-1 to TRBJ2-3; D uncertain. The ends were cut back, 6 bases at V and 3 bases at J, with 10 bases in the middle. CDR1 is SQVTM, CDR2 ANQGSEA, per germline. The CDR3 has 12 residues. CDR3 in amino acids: CSVRFQTDTQYF. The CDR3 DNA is TGCAGCGTCCGATTTCAAACAGATACGCAGTATTTT.

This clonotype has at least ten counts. The CDR3 region is CASRRGVSNQPQHF. The CDR3 DNA is TGTGCCAGCAGGAGGGGGGTCAGCAATCAGCCCCAGCATTTT. The gene calls are TRBV12-3 or TRBV12-4 and TRBJ1-5; TRBD1 might be the D (6 bases). The CDR3 consists of 14 residues. Trimming shortened V by 6 bases and J by 1 base, and 10 bases separated the two germline ends.

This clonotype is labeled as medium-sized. CDR3: CASGLALRGGLETQYF. The CDR3 DNA reads as TGTGCTAGTGGTTTGGCCCTCCGGGGGGGGCTGGAGACCCAGTACTTC. V gene TRBV12-5 combines with J gene TRBJ2-5; 8 nucleotides agree with TRBD2. The CDR3 sequence is 16 residues long. Germline V gene data show CDR1 as LGHNT and CDR2 as FRNRAP. With V trimmed by 1 base and J by 5 bases, 9 bases remained unmatched. The whole variable domain, remainder taken from reference TRBV12-5 and TRBJ2-5, is DARVTQTPRHKVTEMGQEVTMRCQPILGHNTVFWYRQTMMQGLELLAYFRNRAPLDDSGMPKDRFSAEMPDATLATLKIQPSEPRDSAVYFCASGLALRGGLETQYFGPGTRLLVL.

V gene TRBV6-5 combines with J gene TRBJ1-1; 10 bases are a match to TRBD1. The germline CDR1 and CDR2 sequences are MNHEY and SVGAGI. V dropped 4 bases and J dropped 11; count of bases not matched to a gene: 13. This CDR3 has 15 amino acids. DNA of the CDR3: TGTGCCAGCAGTTCGAACCGGGACAGGGGAATAGAGGCTTTCTTT. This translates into CASSSNRDRGIEAFF.

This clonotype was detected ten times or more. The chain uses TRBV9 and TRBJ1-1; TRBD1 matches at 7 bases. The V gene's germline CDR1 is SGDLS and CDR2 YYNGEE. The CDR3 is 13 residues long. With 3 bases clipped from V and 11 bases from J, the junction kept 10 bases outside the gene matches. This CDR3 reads CASSAHRGEVAFF. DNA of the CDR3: TGTGCCAGCAGCGCACACAGGGGAGAGGTGGCTTTCTTT. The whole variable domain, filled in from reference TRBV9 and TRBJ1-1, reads DSGVTQTPKHLITATGQRVTLRCSPRSGDLSVYWYQQSLDQGLQFLIQYYNGEERAKGNILERFSAQQFPDLHSELNLSSLELGDSALYFCASSAHRGEVAFFGQGTRLTVV.

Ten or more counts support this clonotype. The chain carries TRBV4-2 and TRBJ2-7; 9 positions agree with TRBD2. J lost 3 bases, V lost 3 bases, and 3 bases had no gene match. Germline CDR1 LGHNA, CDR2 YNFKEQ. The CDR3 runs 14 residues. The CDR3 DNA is TGTGCCAGCAGCCAGATGACTAGCGGCTACGAGCAGTACTTC. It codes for CASSQMTSGYEQYF.

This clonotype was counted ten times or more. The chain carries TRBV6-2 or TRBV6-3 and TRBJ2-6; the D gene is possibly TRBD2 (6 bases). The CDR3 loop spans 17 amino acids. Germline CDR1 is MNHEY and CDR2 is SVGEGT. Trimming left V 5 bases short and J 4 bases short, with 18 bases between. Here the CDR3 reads CASSRKGTFAGANVLTF. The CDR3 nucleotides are TGTGCCAGCAGTCGCAAGGGGACTTTCGCCGGGGCCAACGTCCTGACTTTC.

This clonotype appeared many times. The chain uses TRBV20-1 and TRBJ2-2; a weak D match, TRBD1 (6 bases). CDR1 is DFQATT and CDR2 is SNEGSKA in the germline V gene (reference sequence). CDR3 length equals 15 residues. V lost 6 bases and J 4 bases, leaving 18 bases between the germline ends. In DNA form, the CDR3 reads TGCAGTGCCAAGAAGGGTGGGGGCCCCACCGGGGAGCTGTTTTTT. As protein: CSAKKGGGPTGELFF.

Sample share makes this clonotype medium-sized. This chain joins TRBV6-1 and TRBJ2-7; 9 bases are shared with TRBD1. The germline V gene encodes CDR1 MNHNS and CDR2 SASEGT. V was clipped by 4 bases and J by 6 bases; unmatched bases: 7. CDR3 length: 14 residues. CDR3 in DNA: TGTGCCAGCAGTGCCCGGGACAGGGTGACCGAGCAGTACTTC. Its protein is CASSARDRVTEQYF.